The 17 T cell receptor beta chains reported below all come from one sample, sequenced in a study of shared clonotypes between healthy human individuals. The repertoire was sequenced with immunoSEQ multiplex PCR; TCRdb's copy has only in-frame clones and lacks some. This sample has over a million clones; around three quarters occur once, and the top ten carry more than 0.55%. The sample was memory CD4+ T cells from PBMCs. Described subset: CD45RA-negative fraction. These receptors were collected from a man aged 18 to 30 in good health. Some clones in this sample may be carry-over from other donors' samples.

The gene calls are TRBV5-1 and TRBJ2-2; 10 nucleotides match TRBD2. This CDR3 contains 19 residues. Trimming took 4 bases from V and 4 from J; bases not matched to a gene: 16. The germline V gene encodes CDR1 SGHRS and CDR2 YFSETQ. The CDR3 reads CASSRHSRESGRVTGELFF. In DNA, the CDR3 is TGCGCCAGCAGCCGACACTCAAGAGAGAGCGGGAGGGTCACCGGGGAGCTGTTTTTT.

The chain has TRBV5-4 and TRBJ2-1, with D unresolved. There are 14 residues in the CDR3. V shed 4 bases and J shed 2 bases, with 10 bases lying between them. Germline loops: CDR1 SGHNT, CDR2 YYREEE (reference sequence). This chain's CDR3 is CASSQGPPYNEQFF. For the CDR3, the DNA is TGTGCCAGCAGCCAAGGACCCCCCTACAATGAGCAGTTCTTC.

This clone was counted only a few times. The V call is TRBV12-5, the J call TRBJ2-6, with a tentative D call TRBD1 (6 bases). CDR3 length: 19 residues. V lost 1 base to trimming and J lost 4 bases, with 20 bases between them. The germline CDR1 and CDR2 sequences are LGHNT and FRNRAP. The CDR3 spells CASGLGRRRGRGGANVLTF. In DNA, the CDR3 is TGTGCTAGTGGTTTGGGACGGCGTCGCGGCAGGGGCGGGGCCAACGTCCTGACTTTC.

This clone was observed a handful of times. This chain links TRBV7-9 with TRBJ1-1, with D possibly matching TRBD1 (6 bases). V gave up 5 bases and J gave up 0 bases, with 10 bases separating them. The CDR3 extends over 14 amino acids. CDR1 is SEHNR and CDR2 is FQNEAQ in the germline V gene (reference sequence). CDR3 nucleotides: TGTGCCAGCAGCCGCGGACAGATGAACACTGAAGCTTTCTTT. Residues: CASSRGQMNTEAFF.

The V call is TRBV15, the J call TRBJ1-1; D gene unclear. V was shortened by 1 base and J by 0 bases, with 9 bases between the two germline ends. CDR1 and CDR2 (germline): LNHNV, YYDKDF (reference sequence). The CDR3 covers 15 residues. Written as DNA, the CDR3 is TGTGCCACCAGCAGAGGGCCGGGAATGAACACTGAAGCTTTCTTT. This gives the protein CATSRGPGMNTEAFF.

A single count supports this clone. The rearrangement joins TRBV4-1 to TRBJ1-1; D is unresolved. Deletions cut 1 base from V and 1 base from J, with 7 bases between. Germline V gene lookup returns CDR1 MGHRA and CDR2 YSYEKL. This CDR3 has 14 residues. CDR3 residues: CASSQVAGNTEAFF. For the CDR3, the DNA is TGCGCCAGCAGCCAAGTCGCGGGGAACACTGAAGCTTTCTTT.

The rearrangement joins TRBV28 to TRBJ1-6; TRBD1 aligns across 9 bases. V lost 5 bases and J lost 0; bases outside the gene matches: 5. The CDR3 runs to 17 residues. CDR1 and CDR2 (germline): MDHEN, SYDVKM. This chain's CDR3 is CASSSNRGRSYNSPLHF. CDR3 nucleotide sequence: TGTGCCAGCAGTAGTAACAGGGGGCGCTCCTATAATTCACCCCTCCACTTT.

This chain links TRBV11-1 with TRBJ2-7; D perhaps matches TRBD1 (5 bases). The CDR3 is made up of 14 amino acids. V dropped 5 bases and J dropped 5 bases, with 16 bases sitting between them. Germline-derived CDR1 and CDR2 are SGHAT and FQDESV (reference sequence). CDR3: CASSPQPLDNEQYF. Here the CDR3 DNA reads TGTGCCAGCAGCCCCCAACCCCTGGACAACGAGCAGTACTTC.

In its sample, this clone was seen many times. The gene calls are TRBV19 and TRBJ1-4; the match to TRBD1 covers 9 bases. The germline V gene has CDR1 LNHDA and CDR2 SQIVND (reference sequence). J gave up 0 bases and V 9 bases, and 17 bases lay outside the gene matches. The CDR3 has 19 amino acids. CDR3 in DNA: TGTGCCAGAAGTGGGCCAACAGGGGGCCCTCCTCCAACTAATGAAAAACTGTTTTTT. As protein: CARSGPTGGPPPTNEKLFF.

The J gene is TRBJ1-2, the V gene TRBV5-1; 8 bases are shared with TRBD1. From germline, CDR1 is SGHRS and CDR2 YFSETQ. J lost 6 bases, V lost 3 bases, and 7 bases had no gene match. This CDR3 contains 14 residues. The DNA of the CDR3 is TGCGCCAGCAGCTGGGGAGACAGGGGCGATGGCTACACCTTC. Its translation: CASSWGDRGDGYTF.

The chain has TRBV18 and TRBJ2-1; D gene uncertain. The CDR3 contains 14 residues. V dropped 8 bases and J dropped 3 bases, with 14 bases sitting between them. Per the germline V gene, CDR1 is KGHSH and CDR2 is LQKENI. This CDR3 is CASEPNQDYNEQFF. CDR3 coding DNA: TGTGCCAGCGAACCGAATCAAGACTACAATGAGCAGTTCTTC.

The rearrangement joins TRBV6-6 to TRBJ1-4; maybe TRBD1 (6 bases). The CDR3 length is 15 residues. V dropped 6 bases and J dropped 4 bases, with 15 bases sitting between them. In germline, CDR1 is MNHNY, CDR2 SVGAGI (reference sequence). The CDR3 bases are TGTGCCAGCAGAGGCGGACAGTCTATTAATGAAAAACTGTTTTTT. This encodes CASRGGQSINEKLFF.

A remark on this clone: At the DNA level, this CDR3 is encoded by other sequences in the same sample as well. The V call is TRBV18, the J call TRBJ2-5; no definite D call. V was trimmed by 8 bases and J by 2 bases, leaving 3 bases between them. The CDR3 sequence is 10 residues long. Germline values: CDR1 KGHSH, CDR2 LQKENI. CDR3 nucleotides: TGTGCCAGCGCGCAAGAGACCCAGTACTTC. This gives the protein CASAQETQYF.

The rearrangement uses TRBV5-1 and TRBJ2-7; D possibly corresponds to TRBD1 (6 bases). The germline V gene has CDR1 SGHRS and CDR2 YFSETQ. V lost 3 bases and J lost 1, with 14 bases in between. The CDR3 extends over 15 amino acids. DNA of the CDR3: TGCGCCAGCAGCTGGGACATCCTACCGTCCTACGAGCAGTACTTC. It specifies CASSWDILPSYEQYF.

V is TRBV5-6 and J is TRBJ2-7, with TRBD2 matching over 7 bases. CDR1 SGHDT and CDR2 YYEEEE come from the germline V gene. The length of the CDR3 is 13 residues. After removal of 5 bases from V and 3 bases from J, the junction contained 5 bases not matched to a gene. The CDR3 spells CASSMGGVYEQYF. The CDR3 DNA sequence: TGTGCCAGCAGTATGGGAGGGGTCTACGAGCAGTACTTC.

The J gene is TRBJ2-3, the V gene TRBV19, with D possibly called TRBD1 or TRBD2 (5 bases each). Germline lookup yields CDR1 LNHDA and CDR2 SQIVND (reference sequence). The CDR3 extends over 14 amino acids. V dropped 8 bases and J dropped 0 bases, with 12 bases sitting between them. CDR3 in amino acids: CASARDGSTDTQYF. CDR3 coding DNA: TGTGCCAGTGCCCGGGACGGTAGCACAGATACGCAGTATTTT.

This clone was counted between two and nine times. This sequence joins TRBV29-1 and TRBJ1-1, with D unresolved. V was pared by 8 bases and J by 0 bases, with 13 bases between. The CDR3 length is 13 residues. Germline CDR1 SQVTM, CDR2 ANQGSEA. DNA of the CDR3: TGCAGCTCAACCTCCGGGTTGAACACTGAAGCTTTCTTT. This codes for CSSTSGLNTEAFF.